What follows are 4 T cell receptor beta chains derived from one specimen sequenced in a study of T-cell reconstitution after alpha-beta-depleted transplantation in children. Library preparation (for TCRbeta) was performed with unique molecular identifiers. MiXCR was run by TCRdb on the PCR reads, yielding one entry per CDR3 protein. This repertoire shows about 17,000 distinct CDR3 sequences, roughly 5.6% found once; its top ten account for less than 7%. The sequencing here drew on PBMCs, taken before TCRalphabeta/CD19-depleted stem cell transplant. These receptors came from a boy between 5 and 17 years old with acute lymphoblastic leukemia, due to receive a stem cell transplant.

This clonotype has a count of ten or more. This chain uses TRBV6-5 with TRBJ1-1; D possibly corresponds to TRBD1 (6 bases). Germline V CDR1 and CDR2: MNHEY, SVGAGI. The CDR3 has 15 amino acids. Trimming took off 7 bases at V and 7 bases at J, with 22 bases between the two ends. The CDR3 DNA sequence: TGTGCCAGCACCCTATATGGAGGGGGTTGGAGTGAAGCTTTCTTT. Translated: CASTLYGGGWSEAFF.

This clonotype was observed at least ten times. This sequence joins TRBV4-3 and TRBJ2-5; no firm D call. Germline lookup yields CDR1 LGHNA and CDR2 YSLEER. CDR3 length equals 14 residues. V lost 0 bases, J lost 5 bases, and 10 bases lay in between. Here the CDR3 reads CASSQERDWETQYF. The DNA for the CDR3 is TGCGCCAGCAGCCAAGAAAGGGATTGGGAGACCCAGTACTTC.

This clonotype was seen repeatedly, ten times or more. The chain is built from TRBV5-1 and TRBJ2-5, with D perhaps matching TRBD2 (5 bases). This CDR3 comprises 15 residues. The germline CDR1 and CDR2 sequences are SGHRS and YFSETQ. V was cut by 2 bases and J by 4 bases, with 15 bases left in between. CDR3 coding DNA: TGCGCCAGCAGCTTTGCAGGAGGCACCCCAGAGACCCAGTACTTC. Protein product: CASSFAGGTPETQYF.

This clonotype occurred many times. The chain couples TRBV6-2 or TRBV6-3 to TRBJ2-1, with TRBD2 matching 7 bases. This CDR3 is built from 15 residues. Germline V gene data show CDR1 as MNHEY and CDR2 as SVGEGT. The J segment lost 6 bases and the V segment lost 7 bases, leaving 12 bases of the junction unmatched. The CDR3 spells CASTKWAGGSNEQFF. CDR3 nucleotides: TGTGCCAGCACAAAATGGGCCGGCGGGAGCAATGAGCAGTTCTTC.